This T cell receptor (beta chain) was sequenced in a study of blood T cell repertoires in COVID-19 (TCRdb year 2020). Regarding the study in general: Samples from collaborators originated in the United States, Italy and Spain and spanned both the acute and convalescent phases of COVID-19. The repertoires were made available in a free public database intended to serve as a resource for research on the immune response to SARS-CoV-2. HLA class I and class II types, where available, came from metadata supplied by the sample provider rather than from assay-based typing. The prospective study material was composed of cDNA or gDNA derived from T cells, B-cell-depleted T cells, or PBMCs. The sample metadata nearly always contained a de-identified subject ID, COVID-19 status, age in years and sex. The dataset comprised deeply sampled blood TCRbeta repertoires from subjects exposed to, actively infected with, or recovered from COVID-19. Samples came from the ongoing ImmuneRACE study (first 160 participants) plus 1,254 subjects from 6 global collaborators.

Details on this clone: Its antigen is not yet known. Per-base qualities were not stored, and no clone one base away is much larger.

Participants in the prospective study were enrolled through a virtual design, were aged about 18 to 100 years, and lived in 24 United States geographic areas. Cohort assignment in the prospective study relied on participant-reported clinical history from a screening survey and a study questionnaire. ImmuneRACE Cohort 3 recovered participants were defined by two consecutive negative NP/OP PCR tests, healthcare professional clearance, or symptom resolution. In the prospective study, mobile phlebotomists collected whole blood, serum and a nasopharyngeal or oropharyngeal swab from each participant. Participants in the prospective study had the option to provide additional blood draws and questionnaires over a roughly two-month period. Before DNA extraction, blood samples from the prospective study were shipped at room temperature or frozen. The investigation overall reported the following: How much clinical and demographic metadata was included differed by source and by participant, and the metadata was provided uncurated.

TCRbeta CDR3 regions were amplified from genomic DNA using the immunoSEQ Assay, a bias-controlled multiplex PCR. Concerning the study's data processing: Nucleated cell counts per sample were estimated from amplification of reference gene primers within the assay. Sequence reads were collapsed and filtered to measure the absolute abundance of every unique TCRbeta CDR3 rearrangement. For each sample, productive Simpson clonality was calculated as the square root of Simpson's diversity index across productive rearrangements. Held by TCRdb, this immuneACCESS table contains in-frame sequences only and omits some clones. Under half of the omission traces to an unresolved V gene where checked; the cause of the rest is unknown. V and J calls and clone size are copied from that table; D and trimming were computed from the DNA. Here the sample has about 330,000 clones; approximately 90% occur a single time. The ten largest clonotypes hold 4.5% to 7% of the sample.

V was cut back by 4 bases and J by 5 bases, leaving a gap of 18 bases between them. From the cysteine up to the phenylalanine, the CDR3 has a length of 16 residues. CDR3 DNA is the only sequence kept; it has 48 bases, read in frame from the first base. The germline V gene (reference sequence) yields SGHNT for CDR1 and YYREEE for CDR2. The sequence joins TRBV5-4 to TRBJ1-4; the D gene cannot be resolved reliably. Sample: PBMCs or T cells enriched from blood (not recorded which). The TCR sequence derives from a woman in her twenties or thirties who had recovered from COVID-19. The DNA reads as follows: TGTGCCAGCAGCCCCTCCATTTTTGACGGGAATGAAAAACTGTTTTTT. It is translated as CASSPSIFDGNEKLFF.